What follows describes a single T cell receptor (beta chain). No neoadjuvant therapy was given to the selected pancreatic ductal adenocarcinoma patients before their surgery. Profiled with immunoSEQ multiplex PCR; TCRdb holds only in-frame clones, not every one. This sample has tens of thousands of clones, with roughly 92% found just once. This sample was included in a study of T cells in pancreatic ductal adenocarcinoma. In germline, CDR1 is ENHRY, CDR2 SYGVKD. This CDR3 has 11 residues. V was trimmed by 8 bases and J by 8 bases, leaving 11 bases between them. Material for sequencing was PBMCs. This clonotype originated in a human donor with pancreatic ductal adenocarcinoma. The chain links TRBV10-3 to TRBJ2-3; maybe TRBD2 (5 bases). CDR3 DNA sequence: TGTGCCATCCTCGGCGGAGGTACGCAGTATTTT. Its translation: CAILGGGTQYF.